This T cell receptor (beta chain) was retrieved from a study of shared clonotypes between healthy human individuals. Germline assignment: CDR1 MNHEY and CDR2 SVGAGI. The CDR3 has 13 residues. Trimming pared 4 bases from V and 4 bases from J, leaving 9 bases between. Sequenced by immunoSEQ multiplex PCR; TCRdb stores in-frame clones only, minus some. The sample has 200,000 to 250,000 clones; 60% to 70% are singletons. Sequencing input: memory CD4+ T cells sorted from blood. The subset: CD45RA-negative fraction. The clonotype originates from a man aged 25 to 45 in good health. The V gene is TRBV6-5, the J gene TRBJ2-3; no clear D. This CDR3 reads CASSSPGADTQYF. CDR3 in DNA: TGTGCCAGCAGTTCCCCAGGCGCAGATACGCAGTATTTT.